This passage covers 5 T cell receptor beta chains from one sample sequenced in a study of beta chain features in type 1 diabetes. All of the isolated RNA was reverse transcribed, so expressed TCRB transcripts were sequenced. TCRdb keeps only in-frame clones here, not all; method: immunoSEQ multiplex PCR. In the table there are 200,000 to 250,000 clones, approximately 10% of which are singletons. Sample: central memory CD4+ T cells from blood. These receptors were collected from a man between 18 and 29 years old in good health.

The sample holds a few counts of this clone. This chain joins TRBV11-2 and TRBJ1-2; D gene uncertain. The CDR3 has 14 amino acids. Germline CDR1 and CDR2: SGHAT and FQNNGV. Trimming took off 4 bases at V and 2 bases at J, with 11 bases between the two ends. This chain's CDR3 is CASSSRSSNYGYTF. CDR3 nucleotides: TGTGCCAGCAGCTCCAGGAGCTCCAACTATGGCTACACCTTC.

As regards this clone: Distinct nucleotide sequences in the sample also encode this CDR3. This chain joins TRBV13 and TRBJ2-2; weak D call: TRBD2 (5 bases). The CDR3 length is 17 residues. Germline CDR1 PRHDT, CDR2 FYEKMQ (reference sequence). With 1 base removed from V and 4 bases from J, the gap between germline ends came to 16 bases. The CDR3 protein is CASSLAGRVISTGELFF. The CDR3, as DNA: TGTGCCAGCAGCTTAGCCGGGCGGGTGATCAGCACCGGGGAGCTGTTTTTT.

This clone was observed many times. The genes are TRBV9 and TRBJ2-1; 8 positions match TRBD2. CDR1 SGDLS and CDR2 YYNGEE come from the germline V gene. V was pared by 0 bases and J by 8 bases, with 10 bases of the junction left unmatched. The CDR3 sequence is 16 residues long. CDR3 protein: CASSVAIGREDDEQFF. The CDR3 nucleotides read TGTGCCAGCAGCGTAGCTATTGGGCGGGAGGACGATGAGCAGTTCTTC.

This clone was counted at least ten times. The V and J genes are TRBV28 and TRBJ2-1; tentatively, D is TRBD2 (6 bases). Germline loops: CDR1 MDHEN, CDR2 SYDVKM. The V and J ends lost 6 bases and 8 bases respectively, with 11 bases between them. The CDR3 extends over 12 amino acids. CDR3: CASRLATYEQFF. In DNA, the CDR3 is TGTGCCAGCAGACTAGCAACCTATGAGCAGTTCTTC.

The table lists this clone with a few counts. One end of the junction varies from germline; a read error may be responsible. CDR3 nucleotides: TGTGCCAGCAGTTACGCGCCACGGGAGTACAGTGAGCAGTTCTTC. Its translation is CASSYAPREYSEQFF. V usage is TRBV6-6 and J usage is TRBJ2-1; a weak D match, TRBD2 (6 bases). The CDR3 contains 15 residues. Germline CDR1 reads MNHNY; CDR2 reads SVGAGI (reference sequence).